This TCR beta chain was retrieved from a study of T cells after yellow fever vaccination (dated by TCRdb to between 2018 and 2020). For context, the study as a whole: The SMART-Seq v4 Ultra Low Input RNA kit was used to prepare libraries from fractions with low cell numbers. To track T-cell clones before and after primary and booster YFV17D yellow fever vaccination, bulk TCR alpha and beta repertoires were sequenced longitudinally. Two healthy male donors, one aged 18 to 30 and one aged 30 to 40 years, made up the cohort. Blood was drawn at multiple timepoints before and after primary and secondary immunization, with bulk PBMC replicates and cell subsets isolated. Overall study outcomes, separate from this receptor: Because the study included only a couple of donors, the extent to which the findings can be generalized is limited. Because abundant contaminating clonotypes from the bulk population could be contained in FACS-sorted repertoires, computational filtering was required. The secondary T-cell response was found to be weaker but faster than the primary response, with a peak reached on day 5 rather than on day 15. A small share of clonotypes occurred in both CD4 and CD8 compartments, likely arising from convergent recombination. After the booster, most clones that had expanded after primary vaccination were detected again (approximately 97% of CD4 and roughly nine tenths of CD8), suggesting broad maintenance of memory.

In its sample, this clonotype was seen a few times. No cognate antigen has been identified for it. No per-base quality is available; no much larger clone lies one base away. TCR cDNA was synthesized by 5'RACE template switching, which introduced a universal primer site and unique molecular identifiers. cDNA synthesis was primed from both the TCR alpha and TCR beta constant segments. Libraries were amplified in two PCR steps, with sample barcodes and sequencing adapters added in the second step. Sequencing of the libraries was done on either Illumina HiSeq 2500 (2x100 bp) or NovaSeq (2x150 bp). Regarding the original processing steps: MIGEC handled demultiplexing of reads and collapsing into UMI consensus sequences, while MiXCR performed V(D)J alignment. Vaccine-responding clonotypes were identified with edgeR using replicate PBMC samples, with FDR below 0.01 and a log2 fold change above 5 up to day 15 being required. Bulk clonotypes were assigned CD4 or CD8 identity according to which sequenced CD4 or CD8 repertoire held them at higher abundance. Using fastp at Q25 and MiXCR, TCRdb reprocessed the public reads and kept productive beta chains. Records with the same CDR3 protein are collapsed into one entry carrying the most frequent genes and DNA. The V and J calls were determined by TCRdb, not by the authors. The sample records 300,000 to 400,000 distinct CDR3 sequences, roughly 6.1% of which are singletons. Over 14% of the sample lies in the top ten.

Read against the paper, the sample's treatment or condition label means: live attenuated yellow fever vaccine strain. Two biological replicates of bulk PBMCs were collected at each blood-draw timepoint. A standard Ficoll-Paque protocol was used to isolate PBMCs from peripheral blood. TriZol was used to extract RNA from bulk PBMCs, from CD4 and CD8 fractions, and from dextramer-positive and dextramer-negative fractions. The material sequenced was PBMCs, taken 5 days after the yellow fever booster vaccination. The TCR was taken from a man aged 30 to 39 who received the YFV17D yellow fever vaccine.

CDR3 loop: CASSRTLMNTEAFF. The DNA reads as follows: TGTGCCAGCAGTCGGACACTCATGAACACTGAAGCTTTCTTT. Rearrangement joined TRBV6-1 to TRBJ1-1; the D gene is perhaps TRBD1, on 5 matching bases. The CDR3 contains 14 residues, cysteine and phenylalanine counted. Kept here is only the CDR3 DNA, which spans 42 bases and is read in frame from base 1. V and J lose 5 bases and 0 bases, and a span of 10 bases separates them. CDR1 and CDR2, looked up from the germline V gene, are MNHNS and SASEGT.